Following are 21 T cell receptor beta chains from one sample sequenced in a study of blood T cell repertoires in COVID-19. Clones were sequenced by immunoSEQ multiplex PCR, and TCRdb holds only the in-frame ones, with some missing. In the table there are 85,000 to 130,000 clones, roughly 90% of which are singletons. Sequencing was performed on peripheral blood. These receptors originate from a human donor in a cohort sampled during active COVID-19.

Turning to this clone: A junction boundary mismatches the germline segment, possibly from a read error. V and J are TRBV7-8 and TRBJ2-7; D perhaps matches TRBD1 (5 bases). CDR1 is SGHVS, CDR2 FQNEAQ, per germline. The CDR3 has 17 amino acids. CDR3 in DNA: TGTGCCAGCAGCTTAGCGCCCCAGGGAAGCATCTCCCACGAGCAGTACTTC. It yields the protein CASSLAPQGSISHEQYF.

The CDR3 sequence: CASSRGGEQYF. The CDR3 DNA sequence: TGTGCCAGCAGCCGGGGGGGGGAGCAGTACTTC. The chain is built from TRBV5-4 and TRBJ2-7, with 8 bases fitting TRBD2. There are 11 residues in the CDR3. CDR1 and CDR2 (germline): SGHNT, YYREEE (reference sequence). V trimming: 4 bases; J trimming: 7 bases; junction bases outside the gene matches: 1.

The chain couples TRBV5-4 to TRBJ1-1; 7 bases line up with TRBD1. The V gene end was trimmed by 3 bases and the J gene end by 4 bases; junction bases not matched to a gene: 6. The CDR3 is made up of 14 amino acids. Germline CDR1 is SGHNT and CDR2 is YYREEE (reference sequence). The CDR3 DNA reads TGTGCCAGCAGCTCGACAGGGTTTATCACTGAAGCTTTCTTT. Translating gives CASSSTGFITEAFF.

The rearrangement links TRBV19 to TRBJ1-5; 7 bases are a match to TRBD1. From germline, CDR1 is LNHDA and CDR2 SQIVND (reference sequence). With 4 bases clipped from V and 3 bases from J, the junction kept 6 bases outside the gene matches. CDR3 length: 15 amino acids. CDR3 coding DNA: TGTGCCAGTAGTACCCGGGACAGCTTCAATCAGCCCCAGCATTTT. Its protein is CASSTRDSFNQPQHF.

The chain carries TRBV19 and TRBJ2-3; D might be TRBD2 (6 bases). The CDR3 has 16 amino acids. With 5 bases removed from V and 3 bases from J, the gap between germline ends came to 18 bases. Germline loops: CDR1 LNHDA, CDR2 SQIVND (reference sequence). The CDR3 reads CASSSWDSRGTDTQYF. CDR3 bases: TGTGCCAGTAGTTCCTGGGACTCTAGGGGAACAGATACGCAGTATTTT.

This chain links TRBV28 with TRBJ2-1; D might be TRBD1 (7 bases). The ends were cut back, 5 bases at V and 2 bases at J, with 16 bases in the middle. This CDR3 has 16 amino acids. Germline V lookup: CDR1 MDHEN, CDR2 SYDVKM. The CDR3 reads CASSPIRGDPYNEQFF. As DNA, the CDR3 is TGTGCCAGCAGTCCAATCAGGGGGGACCCCTACAATGAGCAGTTCTTC.

The chain recombines TRBV7-9 with TRBJ2-7; D gene ambiguous. The CDR3 contains 14 residues. V was shortened by 3 bases and J by 2 bases, with 11 bases between the two germline ends. The V gene's germline CDR1 is SEHNR and CDR2 FQNEAQ (reference sequence). CDR3 in amino acids: CASSFGTAAYEQYF. Written as DNA, the CDR3 is TGTGCCAGCAGCTTCGGAACAGCCGCCTACGAGCAGTACTTC.

Worth noting for this clone: Within the sample, other DNA sequences also encode this same CDR3. The V and J genes are TRBV24-1 and TRBJ1-5; D is unresolved. CDR1 is KGHDR and CDR2 is SFDVKD in the germline V gene. Trimming cost V 5 bases and J 3 bases, with 7 bases left between them. The CDR3 extends over 13 amino acids. CDR3 loop: CATSGGNNQPQHF. Written as DNA, the CDR3 is TGTGCCACCAGTGGAGGCAACAATCAGCCCCAGCATTTT.

The count of this clone is one. This chain links TRBV30 with TRBJ2-1; D possibly corresponds to TRBD1 (6 bases). Germline V gene data show CDR1 as GTSNPN and CDR2 as SVGIG (reference sequence). There are 12 residues in the CDR3. Trimming left V 8 bases short and J 9 bases short, with 17 bases between. In nucleotides, the CDR3 is TGTGCCAGCAGGGGCCTGGGCGCTGAGCAGTTCTTC. Amino acid sequence: CASRGLGAEQFF.

The chain carries TRBV5-6 and TRBJ2-5; 8 nucleotides agree with TRBD2. Germline trimming cut 4 bases from V and 5 bases from J; bases unmatched to any gene: 4. The germline gives CDR1 SGHDT, CDR2 YYEEEE. The CDR3 runs to 13 residues. The CDR3, as DNA: TGTGCCAGCAGCCCGGGGGGGGGTGAGACCCAGTACTTC. The encoded protein is CASSPGGGETQYF.

The chain employs TRBV28 and TRBJ2-7; a weak D match, TRBD2 (6 bases). Trimming stripped 2 bases from V and 4 bases from J, with 18 bases between. Germline CDR1 reads MDHEN; CDR2 reads SYDVKM. This CDR3 has 16 residues. CDR3 sequence: CASSLGGSAQQYEQYF. CDR3 DNA: TGTGCCAGCAGTTTAGGGGGGTCCGCCCAGCAGTACGAGCAGTACTTC.

This sequence joins TRBV27 and TRBJ2-1; 8 bases are a match to TRBD2. The CDR3 sequence is 13 residues long. J was trimmed by 4 bases and V by 6 bases; bases with no gene match: 2. Germline V gene sequence: CDR1 MNHEY, CDR2 SMNVEV (reference sequence). As DNA, the CDR3 is TGTGCCAGCAGACCTAGCGGGTACAATGAGCAGTTCTTC. Its translation: CASRPSGYNEQFF.

The CDR3 sequence: CATSRLQGGNTEAFF. CDR3 DNA: TGTGCCACCAGCAGATTACAGGGGGGAAACACTGAAGCTTTCTTT. The chain has TRBV15 and TRBJ1-1; 8 bases match TRBD1. Trimming cost V 2 bases and J 2 bases; bases outside gene matches: 4. This CDR3 region has 15 residues. CDR1 LNHNV and CDR2 YYDKDF come from the germline V gene (reference sequence).

The chain carries TRBV29-1 and TRBJ2-1, with D possibly being TRBD2 (5 bases). Between the trimmed V and J ends, which lost 6 bases and 3 bases, there was a span of 12 bases. CDR1 and CDR2 from the germline V gene are SQVTM and ANQGSEA. The CDR3 consists of 13 residues. In DNA, the CDR3 is TGCAGCGTAGGACGGGATAGCTACAATGAGCAGTTCTTC. It translates to CSVGRDSYNEQFF.

The rearrangement links TRBV19 to TRBJ2-7; D not certain. CDR3 length equals 16 residues. In germline, CDR1 is LNHDA, CDR2 SQIVND (reference sequence). The V gene lost 6 bases and the J gene lost 0 bases, with 18 bases spanning the gap. CDR3 sequence (DNA): TGTGCCAGTAGCCCAGCCCCCACAGCTTACTCCTACGAGCAGTACTTC. This gives the protein CASSPAPTAYSYEQYF.

The rearrangement links TRBV19 to TRBJ1-2; 8 bases match TRBD1. V lost 8 bases and J lost 5; bases outside the gene matches: 13. CDR1 and CDR2 (germline): LNHDA, SQIVND (reference sequence). This CDR3 region has 15 residues. CDR3 residues: CASQPAPTGAYGYTF. DNA for the CDR3: TGTGCCAGTCAACCCGCCCCGACAGGGGCTTATGGCTACACCTTC.

The chain combines TRBV6-5 with TRBJ2-3; 12 nucleotides match TRBD2. CDR1 and CDR2 (germline): MNHEY, SVGAGI. There are 15 residues in the CDR3. The V and J ends lost 6 bases and 7 bases, in that order; junction bases with no gene match: 8. The CDR3 nucleotides read TGTGCCAGCAGAATCGGTCTAGCGGGAGGGAATACGCAGTATTTT. This encodes CASRIGLAGGNTQYF.

The chain links TRBV24-1 to TRBJ1-3, with 8 bases matching TRBD1. Germline CDR1 KGHDR, CDR2 SFDVKD. The CDR3 has 14 residues. V gave up 9 bases and J gave up 4 bases; unmatched junction bases: 7. The CDR3 region is CATQDREMGNTIYF. Written as DNA, the CDR3 is TGTGCCACCCAGGACAGGGAGATGGGAAACACCATATATTTT.

V is TRBV11-2 and J is TRBJ2-1; D is possibly TRBD2 (5 bases). The ends were cut back, 3 bases at V and 0 bases at J, with 21 bases in the middle. Per germline, CDR1 SGHAT and CDR2 FQNNGV. The CDR3 sequence is 19 residues long. The CDR3 DNA follows: TGTGCCAGCAGCTTGGGCGGGTGGGGTGGACCCAGCTCCTACAATGAGCAGTTCTTC. Its translation is CASSLGGWGGPSSYNEQFF.

The V call is TRBV9, the J call TRBJ2-3; 7 bases map to TRBD2. This CDR3 is 17 amino acids long. Germline loops: CDR1 SGDLS, CDR2 YYNGEE. The J segment lost 5 bases and the V segment lost 0 bases, leaving 12 bases of the junction unmatched. The CDR3 is CASSVEGVGGGGDTQYF. CDR3 DNA sequence: TGTGCCAGCAGCGTAGAAGGCGTGGGCGGGGGTGGAGATACGCAGTATTTT. Combining the CDR3 with reference TRBV9 and TRBJ2-3 gives the whole variable domain DSGVTQTPKHLITATGQRVTLRCSPRSGDLSVYWYQQSLDQGLQFLIQYYNGEERAKGNILERFSAQQFPDLHSELNLSSLELGDSALYFCASSVEGVGGGGDTQYFGPGTRLTVL.

The rearrangement links TRBV7-9 to TRBJ1-1; weak D call: TRBD1 (5 bases). The germline V gene encodes CDR1 SEHNR and CDR2 FQNEAQ (reference sequence). V lost 7 bases, J lost 1 base, and 16 bases lay in between. The CDR3 has 15 amino acids. The CDR3 nucleotides read TGTGCCAGCACCCAGGGAATGGGGGGGAACACTGAAGCTTTCTTT. This gives the protein CASTQGMGGNTEAFF.